The 25 T cell receptor beta chains below were found in one sample sequenced in a study of beta chain features in type 1 diabetes. Expressed TCRB transcripts were sequenced, since all the RNA that had been isolated was reverse transcribed. Profiled with immunoSEQ multiplex PCR; TCRdb holds only in-frame clones, not every one. The data hold 400,000 to 500,000 clones, with approximately 15% observed a single time. Sequenced sample: naive CD4+ T cells from blood. Every receptor here comes from a young man in good health.

This chain joins TRBV7-2 and TRBJ2-1, with 9 positions matching TRBD2. This CDR3 comprises 15 residues. The germline V gene encodes CDR1 SGHTA and CDR2 FQGNSA. The V and J ends lost 7 bases and 12 bases, in that order; junction bases with no gene match: 16. CDR3 region: CASIPEAGGRVAQFF. For the CDR3, the DNA is TGTGCCAGCATTCCGGAAGCGGGGGGCCGGGTGGCGCAGTTCTTC.

The chain combines TRBV4-3 with TRBJ1-2; D unresolved. Germline V lookup: CDR1 LGHNA, CDR2 YSLEER. This CDR3 region has 12 residues. V was pared by 1 base and J by 5 bases, with 5 bases between. As DNA, the CDR3 is TGCGCCAGCAGCCAAGCGGGTTATGGCTACACCTTC. Translated, it gives CASSQAGYGYTF.

The table lists this clone with a few counts. The chain combines TRBV11-2 with TRBJ2-7, with D hard to call. Germline loops: CDR1 SGHAT, CDR2 FQNNGV. This CDR3 is 12 amino acids long. V lost 7 bases and J lost 2, with 9 bases in between. The CDR3 nucleotides are TGTGCCAGCACTTATGGGACCTACGAGCAGTACTTC. It yields the protein CASTYGTYEQYF. Full variable domain (missing parts from reference TRBV11-2 and TRBJ2-7): EAGVAQSPRYKIIEKRQSVAFWCNPISGHATLYWYQQILGQGPKLLIQFQNNGVVDDSQLPKDRFSAERLKGVDSTLKIQPAKLEDSAVYLCASTYGTYEQYFGPGTRLTVT.

This clone has only a few counts. This sequence joins TRBV18 and TRBJ2-1, with D possibly being TRBD2 (6 bases). Trimming took off 4 bases at V and 2 bases at J, with 12 bases between the two ends. The CDR3 sequence is 15 residues long. Looked up from germline, CDR1 is KGHSH and CDR2 is LQKENI. The CDR3 reads CASSLNSGAYNEQFF. In nucleotides, the CDR3 is TGTGCCAGCTCACTCAATAGCGGTGCCTACAATGAGCAGTTCTTC.

This chain links TRBV4-3 with TRBJ1-5; 9 nucleotides line up with TRBD1. V dropped 4 bases and J dropped 5; count of bases not matched to a gene: 6. The CDR3 loop spans 15 amino acids. CDR1 and CDR2 (germline): LGHNA, YSLEER. This chain's CDR3 is CASSPSDRGDQPQHF. CDR3 coding DNA: TGCGCCAGCAGCCCCTCGGACAGGGGAGATCAGCCCCAGCATTTT.

This clone turned up a few times. The V and J genes are TRBV7-2 and TRBJ2-5; D not certain. CDR3 size: 12 residues. Germline V gene sequence: CDR1 SGHTA, CDR2 FQGNSA. V gave up 1 base and J gave up 3 bases, with 3 bases separating them. In DNA, the CDR3 is TGTGCCAGCAGCTTAGGGAAAGAGACCCAGTACTTC. It codes for CASSLGKETQYF.

This clone was seen more than once but under ten times. The V gene is TRBV25-1, the J gene TRBJ2-7, with D possibly being TRBD2 (5 bases). CDR3 size: 14 residues. V dropped 4 bases and J dropped 3 bases, with 13 bases sitting between them. Germline V gives CDR1 MGHDK, CDR2 SYGVNS. The CDR3 sequence: CASSAHGNLYEQYF. CDR3 in DNA: TGTGCCAGCAGTGCACACGGGAACCTCTACGAGCAGTACTTC.

Comments on this clone: Distinct nucleotide sequences in the sample also encode this CDR3. This rearrangement joins TRBV30 to TRBJ2-3, with no clear D. This CDR3 has 11 residues. Trimming removed 1 base at V and 6 bases at J, with 5 bases between. CDR1 is GTSNPN and CDR2 is SVGIG in the germline V gene (reference sequence). DNA for the CDR3: TGTGCCTGGAGTGCGGTCGATACGCAGTATTTT. Encoded protein: CAWSAVDTQYF.

The chain carries TRBV29-1 and TRBJ1-3; tentative D call: TRBD1 (6 bases). The ends were cut back, 4 bases at V and 3 bases at J, with 10 bases in the middle. Germline loops: CDR1 SQVTM, CDR2 ANQGSEA. This CDR3 is 13 amino acids long. The chain's CDR3 is CSVARTDGNTIYF. The CDR3 nucleotides read TGCAGCGTTGCCCGGACAGATGGAAACACCATATATTTT.

The chain employs TRBV5-1 and TRBJ2-7, with TRBD1 matching over 7 bases. The CDR3 spans 18 residues. CDR1 and CDR2 (germline): SGHRS, YFSETQ. J was trimmed by 2 bases and V by 4 bases; bases with no gene match: 18. The CDR3 sequence is CASSVQIPGQSNPYEQYF. The CDR3 DNA is TGCGCCAGCAGCGTGCAGATACCGGGACAGTCTAATCCCTACGAGCAGTACTTC.

The V call is TRBV9, the J call TRBJ2-7; D is perhaps TRBD1 (6 bases). Germline CDR1 and CDR2: SGDLS and YYNGEE. The CDR3 extends over 14 amino acids. Trimming left V 4 bases short and J 4 bases short, with 15 bases between. CDR3 in DNA: TGTGCCAGCAGCCCCTCGACAGGTAGATACGAGCAGTACTTC. Protein sequence: CASSPSTGRYEQYF.

Ten or more counts support this clone. V is TRBV30 and J is TRBJ2-6; 10 nucleotides agree with TRBD1. The CDR3 is made up of 17 amino acids. J was trimmed by 0 bases and V by 3 bases; bases with no gene match: 5. CDR1 is GTSNPN, CDR2 SVGIG, per germline (reference sequence). The CDR3 DNA follows: TGTGCCTGGAGCGCCCGGGACAGGGGCTCTGGGGCCAACGTCCTGACTTTC. Amino acids: CAWSARDRGSGANVLTF.

This clone was detected only a few times. The V call is TRBV18, the J call TRBJ2-5; maybe TRBD1 (5 bases). The V end lost 5 bases, the J end lost 4 bases, and 17 bases lay between the germline ends. Germline-derived CDR1 and CDR2 are KGHSH and LQKENI. The CDR3 runs to 15 residues. The CDR3 nucleotides read TGTGCCAGCTCAACCCGACAAGGTCAGGGAGAGACCCAGTACTTC. As protein: CASSTRQGQGETQYF.

In its sample, this clone was seen a few times. The genes are TRBV27 and TRBJ2-1, with a tentative D call TRBD1 (5 bases). V was clipped by 4 bases and J by 9 bases, with 13 bases between them. CDR1 MNHEY and CDR2 SMNVEV come from the germline V gene (reference sequence). The length of the CDR3 is 13 residues. The CDR3 nucleotides read TGTGCCAGCAGTTCCCAGGGTGGAATTGAGCAGTTCTTC. Translating it yields CASSSQGGIEQFF.

This clone was seen a single time. The chain couples TRBV10-3 to TRBJ2-3, with unresolved D. Looked up from germline, CDR1 is ENHRY and CDR2 is SYGVKD. This CDR3 is 15 amino acids long. Trimming took 5 bases from V and 0 from J, leaving 12 bases between them. The CDR3: CAISPLRASTDTQYF. CDR3 nucleotide sequence: TGTGCCATCAGTCCCCTTAGGGCCAGCACAGATACGCAGTATTTT.

The gene calls are TRBV6-4 and TRBJ2-3, with 7 bases fitting TRBD2. Trimming removed 4 bases from V and 2 bases from J; junction bases left unmatched: 9. The length of the CDR3 is 16 residues. The germline V gene has CDR1 MRHNA and CDR2 SNTAGT. The CDR3 nucleotides are TGTGCCAGCAGTGCGGTGGCTAGCGGATACACAGATACGCAGTATTTT. Translation: CASSAVASGYTDTQYF.

The chain is built from TRBV4-1 and TRBJ2-7; D not resolved. The germline gives CDR1 MGHRA, CDR2 YSYEKL. Trimming stripped 1 base from V and 2 bases from J, with 15 bases between. The CDR3 spans 16 residues. The CDR3 sequence is CASSQVSSVTAYEQYF. The DNA of the CDR3 is TGCGCCAGCAGCCAAGTGTCGTCAGTAACGGCCTACGAGCAGTACTTC.

This clone has only a few counts. Other nucleotide sequences in the sample specify the same CDR3. The chain has TRBV5-1 and TRBJ2-5; 7 bases match TRBD1. CDR1 and CDR2 from the germline V gene are SGHRS and YFSETQ. Trimming at V came to 0 bases and at J to 1 base, leaving 0 bases not matched to a gene. This CDR3 has 14 residues. CDR3 coding DNA: TGCGCCAGCAGCTTGGGACAGGGCCAAGAGACCCAGTACTTC. Translation: CASSLGQGQETQYF.

This clone was counted only a few times. The V and J genes are TRBV10-3 and TRBJ2-7; D is possibly TRBD1 (5 bases). The germline CDR1 and CDR2 sequences are ENHRY and SYGVKD. CDR3 length equals 12 residues. Trimming pared 8 bases from V and 0 bases from J, leaving 8 bases between. The CDR3 sequence: CAIADTSYEQYF. The DNA for the CDR3 is TGTGCCATCGCGGACACCTCCTACGAGCAGTACTTC.

This clone was recorded a few times. This chain connects TRBV5-1 to TRBJ2-3; 9 bases match TRBD1. V lost 7 bases and J lost 3; bases outside the gene matches: 3. This CDR3 is built from 13 residues. The germline V gene encodes CDR1 SGHRS and CDR2 YFSETQ. The CDR3 nucleotides are TGCGCCAGCCGGGACAGGGAAACAGATACGCAGTATTTT. Its translation: CASRDRETDTQYF.

The CDR3 DNA reads as TGCAGCGTCCGAGGGGTCTCCTACAATGAGCAGTTCTTC. Amino acids: CSVRGVSYNEQFF. V is TRBV29-1 and J is TRBJ2-1, with D perhaps assigned TRBD1 or TRBD2 (5 bases each). V was pared by 6 bases and J by 0 bases, with 9 bases between. Germline assignment: CDR1 SQVTM and CDR2 ANQGSEA. There are 13 residues in the CDR3.

This clone was counted between two and nine times. V gene TRBV7-2 combines with J gene TRBJ2-7, with 10 bases identical to TRBD1. V gave up 9 bases and J gave up 2 bases; unmatched junction bases: 10. Germline CDR1 is SGHTA and CDR2 is FQGNSA. The CDR3 consists of 15 residues. The CDR3 region is CASLTGGPLTYEQYF. DNA of the CDR3: TGTGCCAGTCTGACAGGGGGCCCGCTTACCTACGAGCAGTACTTC.

This clone occurred a few times. The CDR3 reads CASSFGSYEQYF. The CDR3 nucleotides read TGTGCCAGCAGCTTCGGCAGCTACGAGCAGTACTTC. This sequence joins TRBV13 and TRBJ2-7; D unresolved. The CDR3 covers 12 residues. V lost 3 bases and J lost 3, with 6 bases in between. Germline loops: CDR1 PRHDT, CDR2 FYEKMQ (reference sequence).

This clone was seen a handful of times. Other DNA sequences in the same sample also yield this CDR3. The chain joins TRBV7-3 to TRBJ2-2; TRBD1 matches 9 bases. The V gene's germline CDR1 is SGHTA and CDR2 FQGTGA. J lost 6 bases, V lost 4 bases, and 6 bases had no gene match. CDR3 length: 15 amino acids. The CDR3 DNA reads as TGTGCCAGCAGCTCACCGGGACAGGGTTCCGGGGAGCTGTTTTTT. It yields the protein CASSSPGQGSGELFF.

J is TRBJ2-5 and V is TRBV29-1; TRBD1 matches at 8 bases. TRBJ2-7 explains the end of the DNA better; the J call may be wrong. CDR3 size: 13 residues. In germline, CDR1 is SQVTM, CDR2 ANQGSEA. CDR3: CSVADRARHEQYF. CDR3 nucleotides: TGCAGCGTAGCGGACAGGGCCAGGCACGAGCAGTACTTC.